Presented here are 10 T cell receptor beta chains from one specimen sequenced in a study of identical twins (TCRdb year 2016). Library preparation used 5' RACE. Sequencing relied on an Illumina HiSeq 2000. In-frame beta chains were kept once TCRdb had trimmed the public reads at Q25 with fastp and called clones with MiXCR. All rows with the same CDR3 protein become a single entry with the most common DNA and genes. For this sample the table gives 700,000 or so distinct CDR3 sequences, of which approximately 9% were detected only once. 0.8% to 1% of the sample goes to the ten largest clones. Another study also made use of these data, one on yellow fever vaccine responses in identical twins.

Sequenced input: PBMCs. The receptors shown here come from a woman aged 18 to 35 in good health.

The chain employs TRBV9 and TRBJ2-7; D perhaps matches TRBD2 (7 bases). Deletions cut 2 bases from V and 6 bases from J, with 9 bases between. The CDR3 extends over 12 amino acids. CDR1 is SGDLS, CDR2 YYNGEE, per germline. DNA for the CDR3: TGTGCCAGCAGCGTGGGGGGGCCCGAGCAGTACTTC. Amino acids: CASSVGGPEQYF.

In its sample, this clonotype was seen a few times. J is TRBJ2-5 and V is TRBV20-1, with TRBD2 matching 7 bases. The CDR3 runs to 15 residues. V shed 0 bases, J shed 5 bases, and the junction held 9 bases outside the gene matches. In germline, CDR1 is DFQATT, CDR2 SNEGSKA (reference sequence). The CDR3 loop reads CSARDFVRGGETQYF. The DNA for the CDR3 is TGCAGTGCTAGAGATTTTGTGAGGGGAGGGGAGACCCAGTACTTC.

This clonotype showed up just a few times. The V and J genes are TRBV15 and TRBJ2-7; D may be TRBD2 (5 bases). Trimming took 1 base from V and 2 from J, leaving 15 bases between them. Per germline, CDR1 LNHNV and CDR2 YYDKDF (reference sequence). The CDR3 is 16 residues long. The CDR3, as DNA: TGTGCCACCAGCAGAGGCGCAGCCGGGGTGGCCTACGAGCAGTACTTC. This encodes CATSRGAAGVAYEQYF.

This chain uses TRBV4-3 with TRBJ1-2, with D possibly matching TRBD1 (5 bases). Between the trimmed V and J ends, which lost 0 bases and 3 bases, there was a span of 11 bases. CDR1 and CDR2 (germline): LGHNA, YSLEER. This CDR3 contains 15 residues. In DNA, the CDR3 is TGCGCCAGCAGCCAAGAGGAGGGGCTGTACTATGGCTACACCTTC. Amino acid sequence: CASSQEEGLYYGYTF.

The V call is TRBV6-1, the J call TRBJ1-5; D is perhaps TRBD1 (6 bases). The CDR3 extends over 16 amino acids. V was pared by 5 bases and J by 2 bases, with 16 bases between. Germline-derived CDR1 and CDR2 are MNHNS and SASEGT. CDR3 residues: CASSPTQGLGNQPQHF. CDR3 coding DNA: TGTGCCAGCAGTCCCACCCAGGGGCTTGGCAATCAGCCCCAGCATTTT.

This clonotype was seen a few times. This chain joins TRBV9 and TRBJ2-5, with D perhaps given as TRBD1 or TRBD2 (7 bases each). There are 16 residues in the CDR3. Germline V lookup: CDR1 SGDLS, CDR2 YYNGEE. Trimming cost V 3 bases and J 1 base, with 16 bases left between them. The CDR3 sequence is CASSAAGGGTQETQYF. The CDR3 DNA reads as TGTGCCAGCAGCGCAGCAGGGGGGGGGACCCAAGAGACCCAGTACTTC.

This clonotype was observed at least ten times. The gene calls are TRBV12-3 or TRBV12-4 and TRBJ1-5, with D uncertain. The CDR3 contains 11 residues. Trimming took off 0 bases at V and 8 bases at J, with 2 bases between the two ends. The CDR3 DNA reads TGTGCCAGCAGTTTAGCGGAGCCCCAGCATTTT. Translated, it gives CASSLAEPQHF.

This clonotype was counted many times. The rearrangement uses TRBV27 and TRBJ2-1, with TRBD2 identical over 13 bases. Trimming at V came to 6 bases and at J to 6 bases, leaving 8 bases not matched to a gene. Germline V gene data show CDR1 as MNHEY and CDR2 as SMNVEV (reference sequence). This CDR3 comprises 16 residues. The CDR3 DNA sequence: TGTGCCAGCAGGAGACTAGCGGGGGGTTTAATCAATGAGCAGTTCTTC. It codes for CASRRLAGGLINEQFF.

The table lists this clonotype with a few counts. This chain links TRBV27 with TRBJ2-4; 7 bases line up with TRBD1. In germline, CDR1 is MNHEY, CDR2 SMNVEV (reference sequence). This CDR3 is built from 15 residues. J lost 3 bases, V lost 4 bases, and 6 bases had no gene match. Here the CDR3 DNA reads TGTGCCAGCAGTTCACAGGGGTTTGGCAAAAACATTCAGTACTTC. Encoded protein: CASSSQGFGKNIQYF.

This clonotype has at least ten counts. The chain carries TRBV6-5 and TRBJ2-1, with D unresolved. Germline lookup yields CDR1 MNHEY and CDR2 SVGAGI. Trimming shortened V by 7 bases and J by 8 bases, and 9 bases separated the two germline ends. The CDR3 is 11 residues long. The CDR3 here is CASKTVDEQFF. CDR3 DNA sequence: TGTGCCAGCAAAACCGTCGATGAGCAGTTCTTC.